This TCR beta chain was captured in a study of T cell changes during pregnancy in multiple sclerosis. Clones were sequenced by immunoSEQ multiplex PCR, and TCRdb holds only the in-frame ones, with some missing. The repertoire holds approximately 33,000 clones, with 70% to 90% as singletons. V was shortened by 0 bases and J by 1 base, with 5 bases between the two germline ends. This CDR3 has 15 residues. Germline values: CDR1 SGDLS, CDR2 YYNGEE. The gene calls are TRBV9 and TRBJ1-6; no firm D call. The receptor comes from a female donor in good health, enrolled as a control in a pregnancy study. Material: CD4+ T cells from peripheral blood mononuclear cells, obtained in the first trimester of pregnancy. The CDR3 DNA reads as TGTGCCAGCAGCGTAGATGCGTCCTATAATTCACCCCTCCACTTT. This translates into CASSVDASYNSPLHF.